Below are 18 T cell receptor beta chains sequenced from a single sample in a study of T cells after yellow fever vaccination. In TCRdb, the 5' RACE reads were re-called with MiXCR into one record per CDR3 protein. Of 300,000 to 400,000 distinct CDR3 sequences listed, about 12% are singletons. The sequencing used CD4+ T cells sorted from PBMCs, collected 15 days after the yellow fever booster vaccination. All receptors come from a man younger than 35 who received the YFV17D yellow fever vaccine.

The sample holds a few counts of this clonotype. The V and J genes are TRBV20-1 and TRBJ1-1, with TRBD1 identical over 7 bases. V shed 6 bases, J shed 9 bases, and the junction held 10 bases outside the gene matches. This CDR3 has 12 amino acids. Germline loops: CDR1 DFQATT, CDR2 SNEGSKA (reference sequence). The CDR3: CSALGQRFQAFF. CDR3 in DNA: TGCAGTGCGCTGGGACAGCGATTTCAAGCTTTCTTT.

The chain combines TRBV5-1 with TRBJ1-1; D unclear. Germline CDR1 is SGHRS and CDR2 is YFSETQ. This CDR3 has 13 amino acids. Trimming took off 0 bases at V and 7 bases at J, with 10 bases between the two ends. The CDR3 region has the DNA TGCGCCAGCAGCTTGGGGCAACTCAATGAAGCTTTCTTT. Translated, it gives CASSLGQLNEAFF.

This chain joins TRBV9 and TRBJ2-5, with D possibly being TRBD1 (5 bases). This CDR3 has 13 residues. The germline V gene encodes CDR1 SGDLS and CDR2 YYNGEE. The V gene lost 1 base and the J gene lost 1 base, with 5 bases spanning the gap. In DNA form, the CDR3 reads TGTGCCAGCAGCGTACAGGGCCAAGAGACCCAGTACTTC. This translates into CASSVQGQETQYF.

This clonotype showed up just a few times. The rearrangement uses TRBV19 and TRBJ2-1; D not resolved. V lost 2 bases and J 8 bases, leaving 10 bases between the germline ends. The germline CDR1 and CDR2 sequences are LNHDA and SQIVND (reference sequence). This CDR3 comprises 13 residues. The CDR3, as DNA: TGTGCCAGTAGTATAATGACCTCGGATGAGCAGTTCTTC. This encodes CASSIMTSDEQFF.

The rearrangement uses TRBV7-9 and TRBJ2-5, with TRBD2 identical over 11 bases. Germline CDR1 SEHNR, CDR2 FQNEAQ (reference sequence). The trim removed 5 bases at V and 2 bases at J, leaving 4 bases unmatched. CDR3 length equals 15 residues. In DNA, the CDR3 is TGTGCCAGCAGCCGGACTAGCGGGCCTCAAGAGACCCAGTACTTC. Protein product: CASSRTSGPQETQYF.

This clonotype was detected only a few times. The chain uses TRBV14 and TRBJ1-2, with 8 bases lining up with TRBD1. The CDR3 consists of 13 residues. J gave up 10 bases and V 4 bases, and 8 bases lay outside the gene matches. Per germline, CDR1 SGHDN and CDR2 FVKESK. The chain's CDR3 is CASSLGQGGSYTF. Written as DNA, the CDR3 is TGTGCCAGCAGCCTCGGACAGGGTGGGTCCTACACCTTC.

The V and J genes are TRBV11-1 and TRBJ2-5; maybe TRBD1 (6 bases). V lost 4 bases and J 0 bases, leaving 9 bases between the germline ends. Germline lookup yields CDR1 SGHAT and CDR2 FQDESV (reference sequence). The CDR3 extends over 14 amino acids. The CDR3 sequence: CASSSGDDQETQYF. The CDR3 bases are TGTGCCAGCAGCTCAGGGGATGACCAAGAGACCCAGTACTTC.

The rearrangement uses TRBV2 and TRBJ1-2; D might be TRBD1 (6 bases). This CDR3 has 13 residues. From germline, CDR1 is SNHLY and CDR2 FYNNEI. Trimming removed 6 bases at V and 4 bases at J, with 12 bases between. The CDR3 loop is CASRTDSVYGYTF. DNA of the CDR3: TGTGCCAGCAGGACGGACAGTGTCTATGGCTACACCTTC.

V usage is TRBV20-1 and J usage is TRBJ1-2; no definite D call. Between the trimmed V and J ends, which lost 3 bases and 4 bases, there was a span of 12 bases. The CDR3 sequence is 13 residues long. CDR1 is DFQATT and CDR2 is SNEGSKA in the germline V gene (reference sequence). CDR3 DNA sequence: TGCAGTGCTAGGTTAGGGATCGCCTATGGCTACACCTTC. Encoded protein: CSARLGIAYGYTF.

There are many counts of this clonotype. The chain carries TRBV7-9 and TRBJ1-6; 9 bases are a match to TRBD1. The CDR3 extends over 15 amino acids. CDR1 is SEHNR, CDR2 FQNEAQ, per germline (reference sequence). The junction had 9 bases not matched to a gene; V was cut back by 5 bases and J by 10 bases. The CDR3 here is CASSPPGQGRSPLHF. Written as DNA, the CDR3 is TGTGCCAGCAGCCCCCCGGGACAGGGCCGATCACCCCTCCACTTT.

The rearrangement uses TRBV28 and TRBJ2-7; 9 nucleotides align to TRBD1. The ends lost 1 base at V and 2 bases at J; junction bases unmatched: 12. The CDR3 loop spans 18 amino acids. CDR1 is MDHEN, CDR2 SYDVKM, per germline. The CDR3 DNA sequence: TGTGCCAGCAGTTTATCAGCTAGGGTCCGGGACAGGGCCTACGAGCAGTACTTC. This gives the protein CASSLSARVRDRAYEQYF. The complete variable domain, with remaining parts taken from reference TRBV28 and TRBJ2-7, reads DVKVTQSSRYLVKRTGEKVFLECVQDMDHENMFWYRQDPGLGLRLIYFSYDVKMKEKGDIPEGYSVSREKKERFSLILESASTNQTSMYLCASSLSARVRDRAYEQYFGPGTRLTVT.

The sample holds a few counts of this clonotype. The chain is built from TRBV24-1 and TRBJ2-3, with D unresolved. V was clipped by 4 bases and J by 2 bases, with 9 bases between them. The CDR3 is 14 residues long. Per germline, CDR1 KGHDR and CDR2 SFDVKD. CDR3 nucleotides: TGTGCCACCAGTGAGGCCAGCTACACAGATACGCAGTATTTT. It encodes CATSEASYTDTQYF.

This clonotype was counted a single time. The J gene is TRBJ1-1, the V gene TRBV7-2, with TRBD1 identical over 7 bases. The junction had 13 bases not matched to a gene; V was cut back by 5 bases and J by 7 bases. Germline V lookup: CDR1 SGHTA, CDR2 FQGNSA. The CDR3 spans 15 residues. The DNA for the CDR3 is TGTGCCAGCAGCACCTACGGCGACAGGGCTGGTGAAGCTTTCTTT. It specifies CASSTYGDRAGEAFF.

There are many counts of this clonotype. The rearrangement uses TRBV4-1 and TRBJ2-4, with D hard to call. The V and J ends lost 4 bases and 8 bases respectively, with 12 bases between them. This CDR3 is 13 amino acids long. Germline V gene data show CDR1 as MGHRA and CDR2 as YSYEKL. This chain's CDR3 is CASSPNRDDIQYF. The CDR3 DNA follows: TGCGCCAGCAGCCCCAACCGTGATGACATTCAGTACTTC.

This clonotype was observed at least ten times. This chain uses TRBV4-2 with TRBJ2-5, with 10 bases that match TRBD2. The CDR3 consists of 18 residues. CDR1 and CDR2 (germline): LGHNA, YNFKEQ. Trimming cost V 3 bases and J 5 bases; bases outside gene matches: 15. CDR3 DNA sequence: TGTGCCAGCAGCCAGTCAAGAAGCGGGGGGGCCCGGGCGGAGACCCAGTACTTC. Its protein is CASSQSRSGGARAETQYF.

The table lists this clonotype with a few counts. The chain couples TRBV4-3 to TRBJ1-5, with TRBD1 matching over 7 bases. The ends lost 0 bases at V and 7 bases at J; junction bases unmatched: 6. CDR1 and CDR2 from the germline V gene are LGHNA and YSLEER. This CDR3 comprises 15 residues. The CDR3 region has the DNA TGCGCCAGCAGCCAAGATGGGGACAGTGAACAGCCCCAGCATTTT. Its protein product is CASSQDGDSEQPQHF.

The CDR3 is CASSPQGTNTGELFF. The CDR3 nucleotides read TGTGCCAGCTCACCACAAGGGACCAACACCGGGGAGCTGTTTTTT. This sequence joins TRBV18 and TRBJ2-2, with D tentatively TRBD1 or TRBD2 (5 bases each). The CDR3 length is 15 residues. Germline V gene sequence: CDR1 KGHSH, CDR2 LQKENI. Trimming left V 1 base short and J 2 bases short, with 8 bases between.

This clonotype was recorded a few times. V is TRBV29-1 and J is TRBJ1-1; 11 bases align to TRBD1. CDR1 is SQVTM, CDR2 ANQGSEA, per germline. The CDR3 runs to 17 residues. The V and J ends lost 4 bases and 0 bases, in that order; junction bases with no gene match: 10. CDR3 region: CSVGGGDRGTMNTEAFF. For the CDR3, the DNA is TGCAGCGTTGGTGGAGGGGACAGGGGGACGATGAACACTGAAGCTTTCTTT. Full variable domain (missing parts from reference TRBV29-1 and TRBJ1-1): SAVISQKPSRDICQRGTSLTIQCQVDSQVTMMFWYRQQPGQSLTLIATANQGSEATYESGFVIDKFPISRPNLTFSTLTVSNMSPEDSSIYLCSVGGGDRGTMNTEAFFGQGTRLTVV.